This T cell receptor beta chain was recovered during a study of T cells in tumors after PD-1 blockade. Study at large: Patients had no prior checkpoint blockade, systemic immunosuppressants, or anti-cancer therapy within 4 weeks. Patients received pembrolizumab 200 mg every 3 weeks or cemiplimab 350 mg every 2 weeks.

Data came from immunoSEQ multiplex PCR; TCRdb stores just in-frame clones and leaves some out. Of tens of thousands of clones listed, under 80% are singletons. Germline CDR1 and CDR2: LNHDA and SQIVND (reference sequence). The CDR3 consists of 13 residues. V lost 3 bases and J lost 10, with 15 bases in between. The receptor comes from a human donor with basal cell carcinoma. The chain couples TRBV19 to TRBJ1-1; possibly TRBD1 for D (5 bases). The sequences come from PBMCs, collected after anti-PD-1 treatment. The CDR3 here is CASSIGGIRGAFF. Written as DNA, the CDR3 is TGTGCCAGTAGTATCGGGGGTATAAGGGGAGCTTTCTTT.